This section outlines one T cell receptor (beta chain) sequence together with its context. Germline V gene sequence: CDR1 SGHRS, CDR2 YFSETQ. V lost 1 base to trimming and J lost 5 bases; unmatched junction nucleotides: 12. This CDR3 contains 18 residues. A sample-barcoded 5' primer and a J-beta primer mix were used in a second PCR of roughly 7 to 11 cycles. Every individual sample yielded 3 million or more paired-end reads (each containing CDR3). TCRdb processed the 5' RACE reads anew with MiXCR; each CDR3 protein has one entry. The sample holds 850,000 to 1,000,000 distinct CDR3 sequences, 45% to 60% seen once. This entry is derived from a study of blood T cells in healthy people across ages.

Sequencing was done on a sample of blood. The sequence derives from a woman aged 60-75 years in good health. V gene TRBV5-1 combines with J gene TRBJ2-5; TRBD2 matches at 12 bases. CDR3 DNA sequence: TGCGCCAGCAGCTTGTCGCCGAAGACTAGCGGGAGATTGGAGACCCAGTACTTC. Translated, it gives CASSLSPKTSGRLETQYF.